These T cell receptor beta chains were read from a single sample in a study of regulatory T cells in long-lasting Graves disease. TCRdb analysed the multiplex PCR reads with MiXCR anew, one entry per CDR3 protein. The data hold approximately 690,000 distinct CDR3 sequences, with around 30% observed a single time. Material: peripheral blood mononuclear cells (PBMCs), obtained when the disease was refractory, from a patient treated with antithyroid drugs. These receptors originate from a female donor with Graves disease. Each CDR3 is given without its conserved first and last residue.

v_call: TRBV7-2; cdr3_aa: ASSSPDSNQPQH
v_call: TRBV5-1; cdr3_aa: ASSPLKRQNTEAF
v_call: TRBV6-2/TRBV6-3; cdr3_aa: ATSLAGGHPDNEQF
v_call: TRBV30; cdr3_aa: AWSRGLAGGQETQY
v_call: TRBV19; cdr3_aa: ASSKRQGAGAEAF
v_call: TRBV28; cdr3_aa: ASSDSHYGYT
v_call: TRBV2; cdr3_aa: ASSGPGTSAILYNEQF
v_call: TRBV11-1; cdr3_aa: ASSQPAADLDRAGYT
v_call: TRBV20-1; cdr3_aa: SASPDPSEQY
v_call: TRBV6-1; cdr3_aa: ASRQVETQY
v_call: TRBV19; cdr3_aa: ASSIAGSSYEQY
v_call: TRBV20-1; cdr3_aa: SATWGEGHYEQY
v_call: TRBV2; cdr3_aa: ASSGSRGNYGYT
v_call: TRBV19; cdr3_aa: ASNETPYTEAF
v_call: TRBV24-1; cdr3_aa: ATSAGSNQPQH
v_call: TRBV28; cdr3_aa: ASSPGGTEAL
v_call: TRBV12-3/TRBV12-4; cdr3_aa: ASTMTRQNTEAF
v_call: TRBV7-6; cdr3_aa: ASSLGPYQETQY
v_call: TRBV29-1; cdr3_aa: SVFWGPNTGELF
v_call: TRBV20-1; cdr3_aa: SARRGTGGDYGYT
v_call: TRBV9; cdr3_aa: ASSVEGTGAWGTEAF
v_call: TRBV2; cdr3_aa: ASSRTGLGYGYT
v_call: TRBV30; cdr3_aa: AWSRSEATEAF
v_call: TRBV12-3/TRBV12-4; cdr3_aa: ASSFRTVRETQY
v_call: TRBV12-3/TRBV12-4; cdr3_aa: ASSYGGEMNEQF
v_call: TRBV2; cdr3_aa: ASQDRPQETQY
v_call: TRBV7-9; cdr3_aa: ASSSRTGSYEQY
v_call: TRBV29-1; cdr3_aa: SVESRLNTEAF
v_call: TRBV5-1; cdr3_aa: ASSDPGQGYGYT
v_call: TRBV5-6; cdr3_aa: ASRGGGAKNIQY
v_call: TRBV30; cdr3_aa: AWSWGRVDEQF
v_call: TRBV7-9; cdr3_aa: ASSENSEQY
v_call: TRBV19; cdr3_aa: ASSIPRLADSSYEQY
v_call: TRBV19; cdr3_aa: ASSQGLSFDQPQH
v_call: TRBV5-1; cdr3_aa: ASSLEGRGRGETQY
v_call: TRBV2; cdr3_aa: ASSLGEAQPQH